The clone carrying this TCR beta chain was observed at least ten times. Its antigen is unidentified. Deletions cut 1 base from V and 10 bases from J, with 8 bases between. The CDR3 length is 12 residues. CDR1 is SGHTA, CDR2 FQGNSA, per germline. For Graves' hyperthyroidism to be stable, ophthalmopathy could not progress within 18 months. Exclusion of a patient resulted from uncontrolled infection, other autoimmune disease, pregnancy or lactation. TCR beta CDR3 regions were amplified from RNA transcripts. HTBI primers were employed in a first-round RT-PCR of the TCR CDR3. A single record per CDR3 protein comes from TCRdb applying MiXCR to the multiplex PCR reads. The sample carries under 250,000 distinct CDR3 sequences, roughly 15% recorded once. This specimen comes from a study of T cells in Graves' hyperthyroidism and ophthalmopathy. In the study overall: Peripheral blood specimens were obtained at initial diagnosis, prior to any treatment. Study-wide results and caveats: Researchers found most expanded thyroid clonotypes above 0.001 in blood as well.

Sequencing was carried out using blood. This clonotype was obtained from a man aged 50-60 years with Graves' hyperthyroidism. The V gene is TRBV7-2, the J gene TRBJ2-1; D is unclear. This CDR3 reads CASSLVPGEQFF. CDR3 nucleotide sequence: TGTGCCAGCAGCTTAGTGCCGGGCGAGCAGTTCTTC.